This T cell receptor beta chain came from a study of neurological immune-mediated disorders. At least ten counts were recorded for this clonotype. No antigen is known for it. The cDNA was synthesized by 5'RACE incorporating 10-nucleotide random UMIs. TCRdb passed the 5' RACE reads through MiXCR, listing each CDR3 protein once. The data contain roughly 76,000 distinct CDR3 sequences, roughly 13% of them seen just once; the ten biggest clones take up roughly 6.8%. This CDR3 comprises 16 residues. Germline CDR1 and CDR2: MDHEN and SYDVKM. The germline V and J ends were trimmed by 5 bases and 0 bases, with 11 bases remaining between them. Study results and limitations: Private repertoires in all groups were suggested, as expanded clones shared no CDR3 amino acid sequences across subjects.

The chain uses TRBV28 and TRBJ2-6; D remains unclear. Input material: PBMCs. This TCR was recovered from a woman between 50 and 59 years old in good health. CDR3 DNA sequence: TGTGCCAGCAGTACTGGACCGATCTCTGGGGCCAACGTCCTGACTTTC. Protein product: CASSTGPISGANVLTF.